Below, 32 T cell receptor beta chains from the same sample are listed, as sequenced in a study of blood T cell repertoires in COVID-19. The repertoire was sequenced with immunoSEQ multiplex PCR; TCRdb's copy has only in-frame clones and lacks some. Of roughly 150,000 clones listed, around 83% are singletons. Sequenced input: peripheral blood. The source is a woman aged 45-65 years with acute or convalescent COVID-19.

A few counts support this clone. This chain links TRBV4-2 with TRBJ1-6, with 8 positions matching TRBD1. Trimming at V came to 5 bases and at J to 8 bases, leaving 11 bases not matched to a gene. The germline CDR1 and CDR2 sequences are LGHNA and YNFKEQ. This CDR3 contains 16 residues. The CDR3: CASSGGQGPLYSPLHF. DNA of the CDR3: TGTGCCAGCAGCGGAGGACAGGGCCCACTTTATTCACCCCTCCACTTT.

This chain connects TRBV14 to TRBJ1-4; maybe TRBD1 (6 bases). This CDR3 has 16 amino acids. The V and J ends lost 0 bases and 14 bases respectively, with 22 bases between them. Germline CDR1 is SGHDN and CDR2 is FVKESK. CDR3 sequence: CASSQDPQGARTTLFF. The CDR3 DNA reads as TGTGCCAGCAGCCAAGACCCACAGGGAGCCCGTACTACGCTGTTTTTT.

The chain is built from TRBV5-1 and TRBJ2-7; maybe TRBD1 (6 bases). CDR1 is SGHRS, CDR2 YFSETQ, per germline. CDR3 size: 14 residues. V shed 4 bases and J shed 5 bases, with 16 bases lying between them. The CDR3 nucleotides are TGCGCCAGCAGCAGAGACAGGACCCAGGACGAGCAGTACTTC. It yields the protein CASSRDRTQDEQYF.

The CDR3 DNA sequence: TGTGCCAGCAGTGGAGGGGGCCGGGGTAATGAAAAACTGTTTTTT. Its protein is CASSGGGRGNEKLFF. The chain carries TRBV25-1 and TRBJ1-4; TRBD1 matches 7 bases. The V gene's germline CDR1 is MGHDK and CDR2 SYGVNS. V was clipped by 4 bases and J by 4 bases; unmatched bases: 6. The CDR3 totals 15 residues.

V gene TRBV11-2 combines with J gene TRBJ1-1; 9 positions match TRBD1. Germline CDR1 is SGHAT and CDR2 is FQNNGV. This CDR3 has 13 residues. The ends lost 4 bases at V and 5 bases at J; junction bases unmatched: 2. CDR3 sequence: CASSSDRGTEAFF. The CDR3 DNA follows: TGTGCCAGCAGCTCAGACAGGGGGACTGAAGCTTTCTTT.

The chain combines TRBV4-1 with TRBJ2-4; 9 bases align to TRBD1. With V trimmed by 0 bases and J by 7 bases, 10 bases remained unmatched. The CDR3 sequence is 17 residues long. Germline V CDR1 and CDR2: MGHRA, YSYEKL. In nucleotides, the CDR3 is TGCGCCAGCAGCCAAGACCGACAGGGGGAAAGGAGTAACATTCAGTACTTC. Translation gives CASSQDRQGERSNIQYF.

The chain employs TRBV3-1 (or the pseudogene TRBV3-2) and TRBJ1-5, with 8 bases fitting TRBD1. The CDR3 sequence is 14 residues long. Germline V lookup: CDR1 LGHDT, CDR2 YNNKEL (reference sequence). Trimming removed 3 bases from V and 6 bases from J; junction bases left unmatched: 4. The CDR3 DNA reads as TGTGCCAGCAGCCACCAGGGGGCCCGTCAGCCCCAGCATTTT. Protein product: CASSHQGARQPQHF.

This rearrangement joins TRBV7-8 to TRBJ2-7; 10 nucleotides match TRBD1. V was clipped by 5 bases and J by 2 bases; unmatched bases: 3. This CDR3 region has 14 residues. Germline V gene lookup returns CDR1 SGHVS and CDR2 FQNEAQ. This chain's CDR3 is CASSPTGGPYEQYF. The CDR3 nucleotides read TGTGCCAGCAGCCCGACAGGGGGCCCCTACGAGCAGTACTTC.

This chain links TRBV11-2 with TRBJ2-7, with TRBD1 as a possible D gene (6 bases). The CDR3 consists of 16 residues. Germline V gene sequence: CDR1 SGHAT, CDR2 FQNNGV. Trimming removed 2 bases from V and 1 base from J, with 15 bases in between. CDR3 in amino acids: CASSLFGTPYSYEQYF. The CDR3 DNA is TGTGCCAGCAGCTTATTCGGGACACCCTATTCCTACGAGCAGTACTTC.

V usage is TRBV19 and J usage is TRBJ2-2, with D perhaps TRBD2 (6 bases). V was trimmed by 5 bases and J by 0 bases, leaving 10 bases between them. CDR3 size: 15 residues. The germline V gene encodes CDR1 LNHDA and CDR2 SQIVND (reference sequence). For the CDR3, the DNA is TGTGCCAGTAGTCCGGTAGCGGCGAACACCGGGGAGCTGTTTTTT. Its translation: CASSPVAANTGELFF.

V is TRBV4-3 and J is TRBJ1-4, with 7 bases matching TRBD1. The CDR3 has 16 amino acids. Losses at the gene ends were 0 bases for V and 4 bases for J; bases not matched to a gene: 5. Looked up from germline, CDR1 is LGHNA and CDR2 is YSLEER. The CDR3 nucleotides are TGCGCCAGCAGCCAAGATATCGCAGGGGGTAATGAAAAACTGTTTTTT. The encoded protein is CASSQDIAGGNEKLFF.

The chain couples TRBV5-4 to TRBJ1-2, with D possibly being TRBD1 (5 bases). The CDR3 totals 15 residues. Looked up from germline, CDR1 is SGHNT and CDR2 is YYREEE (reference sequence). The germline V and J ends were trimmed by 4 bases and 3 bases, with 16 bases remaining between them. This chain's CDR3 is CASSAGGQGHYGYTF. The CDR3 DNA sequence: TGTGCCAGCAGCGCTGGCGGTCAGGGCCACTATGGCTACACCTTC.

The chain carries TRBV5-4 and TRBJ1-4; 9 bases fit TRBD1. The junction had 12 bases not matched to a gene; V was cut back by 4 bases and J by 5 bases. This CDR3 region has 17 residues. Germline V CDR1 and CDR2: SGHNT, YYREEE (reference sequence). In DNA, the CDR3 is TGTGCCAGCAGCCGACCTCCTACCGGGACAGGGAATGAAAAACTGTTTTTT. This codes for CASSRPPTGTGNEKLFF.

V gene TRBV5-1 combines with J gene TRBJ2-1; possibly TRBD1 for D (6 bases). V lost 2 bases and J 3 bases, leaving 15 bases between the germline ends. CDR1 SGHRS and CDR2 YFSETQ come from the germline V gene. The CDR3 has 16 amino acids. CDR3 DNA sequence: TGCGCCAGCAGCTTAAGGGGGTTAGGTGTCTACAATGAGCAGTTCTTC. It encodes CASSLRGLGVYNEQFF.

The gene calls are TRBV4-3 and TRBJ2-3; no clear D gene. Trimming took off 4 bases at V and 4 bases at J, with 12 bases between the two ends. CDR3 length: 14 residues. Germline CDR1 reads LGHNA; CDR2 reads YSLEER. The chain's CDR3 is CASSPPPPADTQYF. The CDR3 bases are TGCGCCAGCAGCCCGCCCCCCCCGGCAGATACGCAGTATTTT.

V gene TRBV9 combines with J gene TRBJ1-1; D call uncertain. Germline V gene sequence: CDR1 SGDLS, CDR2 YYNGEE. V lost 2 bases, J lost 1 base, and 9 bases lay in between. The CDR3 has 14 residues. Here the CDR3 reads CASSVGWRNTEAFF. Written as DNA, the CDR3 is TGTGCCAGCAGCGTTGGTTGGAGGAACACTGAAGCTTTCTTT.

The rearrangement links TRBV11-2 to TRBJ1-2, with 7 bases matching TRBD1. This CDR3 is built from 17 residues. After removal of 5 bases from V and 2 bases from J, the junction contained 14 bases not matched to a gene. Germline V CDR1 and CDR2: SGHAT, FQNNGV. The CDR3, as DNA: TGTGCCAGCAGCCGAATCCCCGGGACAGATGGAAACTATGGCTACACCTTC. Amino acid sequence: CASSRIPGTDGNYGYTF.

This rearrangement joins TRBV2 to TRBJ1-6; tentatively, D is TRBD1 (6 bases). Trimming removed 2 bases at V and 9 bases at J, with 17 bases between. The CDR3 contains 16 residues. Germline V gene sequence: CDR1 SNHLY, CDR2 FYNNEI. The CDR3 region is CASSENHGGGGSPLHF. The CDR3 nucleotides read TGTGCCAGCAGTGAAAATCATGGGGGGGGCGGTTCACCCCTCCACTTT.

This chain uses TRBV4-2 with TRBJ2-7; TRBD1 matches at 9 bases. The CDR3 length is 12 residues. Germline V gene data show CDR1 as LGHNA and CDR2 as YNFKEQ. With V trimmed by 5 bases and J by 5 bases, 1 base remained unmatched. CDR3 sequence reads: CASSGTGHEQYF. DNA of the CDR3: TGTGCCAGCAGCGGGACAGGGCACGAGCAGTACTTC.

DNA of the CDR3: TGTGCCAGCAGCCCCCGGGACAGGGGGCGCGGGGAGACCCAGTACTTC. As protein: CASSPRDRGRGETQYF. The chain carries TRBV3-1 (or the pseudogene TRBV3-2) and TRBJ2-5, with 12 positions matching TRBD1. The germline V gene encodes CDR1 LGHDT and CDR2 YNNKEL (reference sequence). Germline trimming cut 4 bases from V and 5 bases from J; bases unmatched to any gene: 8. CDR3 size: 16 residues.

The chain links TRBV9 to TRBJ1-2; D gene ambiguous. Germline assignment: CDR1 SGDLS and CDR2 YYNGEE. Trimming pared 0 bases from V and 3 bases from J, leaving 18 bases between. This CDR3 region has 17 residues. CDR3 loop: CASSVGLVGRQDYGYTF. CDR3 coding DNA: TGTGCCAGCAGCGTAGGATTGGTCGGCAGGCAGGACTATGGCTACACCTTC.

The V gene is TRBV28, the J gene TRBJ1-5; D perhaps matches TRBD1 (5 bases). V shed 8 bases and J shed 7 bases, with 21 bases lying between them. From germline, CDR1 is MDHEN and CDR2 SYDVKM. This CDR3 comprises 15 residues. Here the CDR3 DNA reads TGTGCCAGCCAAAGTATTCAGGGAAGAAGCCAGCCCCAGCATTTT. It is translated as CASQSIQGRSQPQHF. Together with reference TRBV28 and TRBJ1-5, the CDR3 gives the full variable domain: DVKVTQSSRYLVKRTGEKVFLECVQDMDHENMFWYRQDPGLGLRLIYFSYDVKMKEKGDIPEGYSVSREKKERFSLILESASTNQTSMYLCASQSIQGRSQPQHFGDGTRLSIL.

The rearrangement links TRBV7-2 to TRBJ2-5; a possible D gene is TRBD1 (5 bases). V lost 1 base and J 4 bases, leaving 10 bases between the germline ends. CDR1 is SGHTA, CDR2 FQGNSA, per germline. The CDR3 has 14 residues. The CDR3 nucleotides read TGTGCCAGCAGCTTAGTAGCAGGGCCAGAGACCCAGTACTTC. Protein product: CASSLVAGPETQYF.

The chain is built from TRBV29-1 and TRBJ2-3; 8 bases line up with TRBD1. Trimming took 4 bases from V and 1 from J; bases not matched to a gene: 7. CDR3 size: 15 residues. From germline, CDR1 is SQVTM and CDR2 ANQGSEA. The CDR3 is CSVVREQGGTDTQYF. The CDR3 DNA reads as TGCAGCGTTGTTAGGGAACAGGGGGGCACAGATACGCAGTATTTT.

The rearrangement uses TRBV20-1 and TRBJ1-6; TRBD1 might be the D (6 bases). Germline-derived CDR1 and CDR2 are DFQATT and SNEGSKA (reference sequence). Trimming left V 6 bases short and J 4 bases short, with 16 bases between. CDR3 size: 15 residues. CDR3 sequence reads: CSASMRGAYNSPLHF. The CDR3 DNA reads TGCAGTGCCAGTATGCGGGGGGCATATAATTCACCCCTCCACTTT.

V usage is TRBV7-2 and J usage is TRBJ2-7; 8 bases line up with TRBD2. Germline V gives CDR1 SGHTA, CDR2 FQGNSA. With 1 base clipped from V and 6 bases from J, the junction kept 5 bases outside the gene matches. The CDR3 has 14 amino acids. CDR3 in DNA: TGTGCCAGCAGCTTAGTAGCGGGGAGCTCCGAGCAGTACTTC. Translating it yields CASSLVAGSSEQYF.

The chain uses TRBV4-3 and TRBJ2-5, with 7 positions matching TRBD2. V gave up 4 bases and J gave up 5 bases; unmatched junction bases: 7. CDR1 and CDR2 (germline): LGHNA, YSLEER. The CDR3 has 14 residues. This CDR3 is CASSPQSGAETQYF. CDR3 DNA sequence: TGCGCCAGCAGCCCCCAAAGCGGGGCGGAGACCCAGTACTTC.

The chain is built from TRBV27 and TRBJ2-1; D might be TRBD2 (5 bases). Between the trimmed V and J ends, which lost 2 bases and 3 bases, there was a span of 11 bases. This CDR3 comprises 15 residues. Germline V gene sequence: CDR1 MNHEY, CDR2 SMNVEV (reference sequence). The CDR3 DNA is TGTGCCAGCAGTTTAGCCGCGGGCGGCTACAATGAGCAGTTCTTC. Translating it yields CASSLAAGGYNEQFF.

The J gene is TRBJ2-5, the V gene TRBV19; tentative D call: TRBD1 (5 bases). Germline V gene sequence: CDR1 LNHDA, CDR2 SQIVND (reference sequence). Trimming took off 2 bases at V and 2 bases at J, with 15 bases between the two ends. This CDR3 comprises 16 residues. The CDR3 coding sequence is TGTGCCAGTAGTATAAGTAGGGGCAGAACTCAAGAGACCCAGTACTTC. Protein sequence: CASSISRGRTQETQYF.

The gene calls are TRBV6-6 and TRBJ1-1, with D tentatively TRBD1 (6 bases). The CDR3 loop spans 14 amino acids. V lost 5 bases, J lost 0 bases, and 10 bases lay in between. Looked up from germline, CDR1 is MNHNY and CDR2 is SVGAGI (reference sequence). In nucleotides, the CDR3 is TGTGCCAGCAGTAGGGGGACCATGAACACTGAAGCTTTCTTT. Translating gives CASSRGTMNTEAFF.

V and J are TRBV6-6 and TRBJ2-1; TRBD2 matches 10 bases. Germline values: CDR1 MNHNY, CDR2 SVGAGI (reference sequence). This CDR3 contains 14 residues. V was pared by 6 bases and J by 8 bases, with 7 bases of the junction left unmatched. The DNA for the CDR3 is TGTGCCAGCAGCGAGCGGGGGGGCCAGGATGAGCAGTTCTTC. Protein product: CASSERGGQDEQFF.

A single count supports this clone. V is TRBV2 and J is TRBJ2-7; D is perhaps TRBD1 (5 bases). Trimming removed 5 bases from V and 6 bases from J, with 23 bases in between. The CDR3 covers 16 residues. Germline lookup yields CDR1 SNHLY and CDR2 FYNNEI. The CDR3 DNA follows: TGTGCCAGCAGTCCTGTGGCTTTTAAAGCAGGGTTCGAGCAGTACTTC. This translates into CASSPVAFKAGFEQYF.